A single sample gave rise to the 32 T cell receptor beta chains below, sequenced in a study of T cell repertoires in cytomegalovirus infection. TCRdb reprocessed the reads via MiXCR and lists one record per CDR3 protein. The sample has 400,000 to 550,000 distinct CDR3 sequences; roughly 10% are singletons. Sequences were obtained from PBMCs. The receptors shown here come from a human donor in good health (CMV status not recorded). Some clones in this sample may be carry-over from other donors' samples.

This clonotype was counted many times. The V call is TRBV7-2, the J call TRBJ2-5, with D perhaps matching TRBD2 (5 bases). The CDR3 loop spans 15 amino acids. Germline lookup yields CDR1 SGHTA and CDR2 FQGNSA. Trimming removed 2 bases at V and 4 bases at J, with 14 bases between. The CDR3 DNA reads TGTGCCAGCAGCTTACCAAGCGGCGCTCGAGAGACCCAGTACTTC. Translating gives CASSLPSGARETQYF. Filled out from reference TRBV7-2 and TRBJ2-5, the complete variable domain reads GAGVSQSPSNKVTEKGKDVELRCDPISGHTALYWYRQSLGQGLEFLIYFQGNSAPDKSGLPSDRFSAERTGGSVSTLTIQRTQQEDSAVYLCASSLPSGARETQYFGPGTRLLVL.

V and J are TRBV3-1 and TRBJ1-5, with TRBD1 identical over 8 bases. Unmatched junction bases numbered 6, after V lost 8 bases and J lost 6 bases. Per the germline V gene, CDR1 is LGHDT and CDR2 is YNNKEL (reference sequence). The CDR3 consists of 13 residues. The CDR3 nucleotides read TGTGCCAGCGGCGGACAGGGTGGTCAGCCCCAGCATTTT. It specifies CASGGQGGQPQHF.

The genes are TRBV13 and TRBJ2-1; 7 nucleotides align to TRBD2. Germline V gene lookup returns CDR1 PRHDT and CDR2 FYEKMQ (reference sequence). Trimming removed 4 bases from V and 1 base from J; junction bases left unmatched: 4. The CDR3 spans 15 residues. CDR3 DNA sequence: TGTGCCAGCAGCTCAGGACTAGTTTCCTACAATGAGCAGTTCTTC. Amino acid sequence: CASSSGLVSYNEQFF.

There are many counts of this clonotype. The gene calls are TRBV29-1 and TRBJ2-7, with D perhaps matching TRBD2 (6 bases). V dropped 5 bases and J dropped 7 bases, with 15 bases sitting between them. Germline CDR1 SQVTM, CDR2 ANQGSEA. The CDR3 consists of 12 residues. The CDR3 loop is CSVTDGGEEQYF. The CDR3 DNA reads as TGCAGCGTTACGGACGGGGGTGAGGAGCAGTACTTC.

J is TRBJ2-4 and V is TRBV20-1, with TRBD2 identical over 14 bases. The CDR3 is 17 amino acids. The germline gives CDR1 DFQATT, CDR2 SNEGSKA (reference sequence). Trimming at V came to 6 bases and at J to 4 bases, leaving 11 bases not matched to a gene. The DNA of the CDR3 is TGCAGTGCCCAGACTAGCGGGAGGGCCCCCAGGAAAAACATTCAGTACTTC. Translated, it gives CSAQTSGRAPRKNIQYF.

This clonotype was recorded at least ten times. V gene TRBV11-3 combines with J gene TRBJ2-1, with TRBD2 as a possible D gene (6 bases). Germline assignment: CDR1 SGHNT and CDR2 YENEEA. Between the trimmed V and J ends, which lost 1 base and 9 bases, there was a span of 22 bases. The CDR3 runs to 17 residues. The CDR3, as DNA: TGTGCCAGCAGCTTAGTTTTGGGGGGACTCCCAATGGGTGAGCAGTTCTTC. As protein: CASSLVLGGLPMGEQFF.

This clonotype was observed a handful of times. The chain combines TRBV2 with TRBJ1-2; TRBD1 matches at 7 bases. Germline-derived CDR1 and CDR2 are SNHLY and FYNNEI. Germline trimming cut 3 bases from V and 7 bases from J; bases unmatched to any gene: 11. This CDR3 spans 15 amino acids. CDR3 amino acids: CASSDITRGRGGYTF. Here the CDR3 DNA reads TGTGCCAGCAGTGATATAACAAGGGGGCGAGGTGGCTACACCTTC.

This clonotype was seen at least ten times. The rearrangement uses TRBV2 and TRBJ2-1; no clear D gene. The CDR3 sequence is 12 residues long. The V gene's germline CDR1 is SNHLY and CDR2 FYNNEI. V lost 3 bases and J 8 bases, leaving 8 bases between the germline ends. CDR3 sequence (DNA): TGTGCCAGCAGTGAGATACTCTATGAGCAGTTCTTC. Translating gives CASSEILYEQFF.

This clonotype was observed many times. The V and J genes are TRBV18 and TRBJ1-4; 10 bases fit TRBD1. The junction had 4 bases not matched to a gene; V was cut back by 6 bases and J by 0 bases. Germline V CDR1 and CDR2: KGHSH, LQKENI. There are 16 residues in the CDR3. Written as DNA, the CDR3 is TGTGCCAGCTCGGACGGACAGGGGGCAACTAATGAAAAACTGTTTTTT. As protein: CASSDGQGATNEKLFF.

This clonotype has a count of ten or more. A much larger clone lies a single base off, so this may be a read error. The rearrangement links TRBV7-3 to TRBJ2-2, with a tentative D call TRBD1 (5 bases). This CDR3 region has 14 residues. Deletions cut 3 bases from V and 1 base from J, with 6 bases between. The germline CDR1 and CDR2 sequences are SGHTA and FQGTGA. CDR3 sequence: CASSFGQNTGELFF. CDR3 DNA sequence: TGTGCCAGCAGCTTCGGACAGAACACCGGGGAGCTGTTTTTT. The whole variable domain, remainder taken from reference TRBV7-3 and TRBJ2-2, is GAGVSQTPSNKVTEKGKYVELRCDPISGHTALYWYRQSLGQGPEFLIYFQGTGAADDSGLPNDRFFAVRPEGSVSTLKIQRTERGDSAVYLCASSFGQNTGELFFGEGSRLTVL.

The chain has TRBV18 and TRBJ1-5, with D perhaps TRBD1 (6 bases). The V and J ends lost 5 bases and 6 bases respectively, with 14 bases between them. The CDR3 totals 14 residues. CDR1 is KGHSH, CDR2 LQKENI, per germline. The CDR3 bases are TGTGCCAGCTCAGGGGGCTGGGAGAGTCAGCCCCAGCATTTT. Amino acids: CASSGGWESQPQHF.

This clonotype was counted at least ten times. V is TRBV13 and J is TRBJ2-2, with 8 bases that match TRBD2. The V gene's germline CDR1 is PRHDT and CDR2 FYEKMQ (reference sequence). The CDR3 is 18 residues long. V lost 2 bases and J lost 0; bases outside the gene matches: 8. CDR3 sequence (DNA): TGTGCCAGCAGCTTAATCGGCGGGAGGCACTCGAACACCGGGGAGCTGTTTTTT. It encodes CASSLIGGRHSNTGELFF.

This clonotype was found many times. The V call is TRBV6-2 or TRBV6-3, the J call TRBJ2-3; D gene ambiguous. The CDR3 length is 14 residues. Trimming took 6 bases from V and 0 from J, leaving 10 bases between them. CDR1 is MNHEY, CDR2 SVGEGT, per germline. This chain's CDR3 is CASRRSASTDTQYF. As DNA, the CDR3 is TGTGCCAGCAGGCGTTCGGCAAGCACAGATACGCAGTATTTT.

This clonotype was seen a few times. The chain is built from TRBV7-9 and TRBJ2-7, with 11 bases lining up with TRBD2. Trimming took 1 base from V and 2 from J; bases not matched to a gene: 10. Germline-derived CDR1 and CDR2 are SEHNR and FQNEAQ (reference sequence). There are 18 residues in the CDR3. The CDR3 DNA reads TGTGCCAGCAGCTTAGACGATTGGGCTAGCGGGAGGACCTACGAGCAGTACTTC. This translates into CASSLDDWASGRTYEQYF. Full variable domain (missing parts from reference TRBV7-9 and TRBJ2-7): DTGVSQNPRHKITKRGQNVTFRCDPISEHNRLYWYRQTLGQGPEFLTYFQNEAQLEKSRLLSDRFSAERPKGSFSTLEIQRTEQGDSAMYLCASSLDDWASGRTYEQYFGPGTRLTVT.

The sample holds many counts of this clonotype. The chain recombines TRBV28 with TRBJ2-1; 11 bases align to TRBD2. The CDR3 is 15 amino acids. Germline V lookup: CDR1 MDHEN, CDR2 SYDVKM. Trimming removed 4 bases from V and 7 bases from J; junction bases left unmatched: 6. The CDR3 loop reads CASSSPGLAANEQFF. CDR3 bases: TGTGCCAGCAGTTCCCCGGGACTAGCGGCGAATGAGCAGTTCTTC.

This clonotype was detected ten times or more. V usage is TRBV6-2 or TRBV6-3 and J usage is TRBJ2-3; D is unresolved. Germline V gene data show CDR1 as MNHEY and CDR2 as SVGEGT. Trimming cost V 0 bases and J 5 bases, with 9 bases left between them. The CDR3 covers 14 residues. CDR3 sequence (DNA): TGTGCCAGCAGTTACTCATCCGTCGGAGATACGCAGTATTTT. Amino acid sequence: CASSYSSVGDTQYF.

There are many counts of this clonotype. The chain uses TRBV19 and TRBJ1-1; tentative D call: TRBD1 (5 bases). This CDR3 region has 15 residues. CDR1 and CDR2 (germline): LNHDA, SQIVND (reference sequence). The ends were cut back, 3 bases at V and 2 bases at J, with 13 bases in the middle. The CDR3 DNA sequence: TGTGCCAGTAGTATGATAAGGGGCCTAAACACTGAAGCTTTCTTT. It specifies CASSMIRGLNTEAFF.

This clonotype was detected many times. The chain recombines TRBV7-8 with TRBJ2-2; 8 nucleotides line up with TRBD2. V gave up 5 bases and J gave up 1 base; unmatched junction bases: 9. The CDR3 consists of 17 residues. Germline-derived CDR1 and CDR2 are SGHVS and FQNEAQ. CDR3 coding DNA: TGTGCCAGCAGCCTACGCGGGGGGAGCCAGAACACCGGGGAGCTGTTTTTT. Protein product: CASSLRGGSQNTGELFF. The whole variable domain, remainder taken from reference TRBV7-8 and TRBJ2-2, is GAGVSQSPRYKVAKRGQDVALRCDPISGHVSLFWYQQALGQGPEFLTYFQNEAQLDKSGLPSDRFFAERPEGSVSTLKIQRTQQEDSAVYLCASSLRGGSQNTGELFFGEGSRLTVL.

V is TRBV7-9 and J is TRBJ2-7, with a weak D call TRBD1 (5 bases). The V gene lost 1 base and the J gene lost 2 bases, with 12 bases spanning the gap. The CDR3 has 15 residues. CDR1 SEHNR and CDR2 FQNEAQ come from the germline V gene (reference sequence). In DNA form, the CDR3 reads TGTGCCAGCAGCTTAGTTGGGGCAGACACCTACGAGCAGTACTTC. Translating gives CASSLVGADTYEQYF. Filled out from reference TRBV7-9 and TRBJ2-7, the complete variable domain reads DTGVSQNPRHKITKRGQNVTFRCDPISEHNRLYWYRQTLGQGPEFLTYFQNEAQLEKSRLLSDRFSAERPKGSFSTLEIQRTEQGDSAMYLCASSLVGADTYEQYFGPGTRLTVT.

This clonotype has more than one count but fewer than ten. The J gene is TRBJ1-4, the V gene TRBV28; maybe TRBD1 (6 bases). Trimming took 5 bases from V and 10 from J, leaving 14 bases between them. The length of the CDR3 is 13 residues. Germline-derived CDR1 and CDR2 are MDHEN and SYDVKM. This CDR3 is CASSPRGRGKLFF. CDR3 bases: TGTGCCAGCAGTCCCCGGGGGCGAGGAAAACTGTTTTTT.

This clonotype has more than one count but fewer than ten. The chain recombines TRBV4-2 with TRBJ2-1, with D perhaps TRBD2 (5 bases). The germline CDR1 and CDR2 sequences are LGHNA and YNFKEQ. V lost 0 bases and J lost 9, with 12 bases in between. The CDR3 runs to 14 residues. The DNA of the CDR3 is TGTGCCAGCAGCCAAGAAAGGACCAGCGGTGAGCAGTTCTTC. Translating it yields CASSQERTSGEQFF.

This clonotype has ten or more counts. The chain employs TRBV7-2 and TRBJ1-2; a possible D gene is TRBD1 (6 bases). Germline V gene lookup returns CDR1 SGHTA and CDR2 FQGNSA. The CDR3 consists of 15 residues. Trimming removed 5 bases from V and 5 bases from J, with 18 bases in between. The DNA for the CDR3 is TGTGCCAGCAGCCTAGACGGGGGGCCCGGGTATGGCTACACCTTC. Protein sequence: CASSLDGGPGYGYTF.

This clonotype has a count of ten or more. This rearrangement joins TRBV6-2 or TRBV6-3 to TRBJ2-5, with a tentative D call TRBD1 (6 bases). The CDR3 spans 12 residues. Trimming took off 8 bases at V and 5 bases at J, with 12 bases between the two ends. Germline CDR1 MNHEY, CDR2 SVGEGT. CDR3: CASAQGKETQYF. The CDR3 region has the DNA TGTGCCAGCGCACAGGGTAAGGAGACCCAGTACTTC.

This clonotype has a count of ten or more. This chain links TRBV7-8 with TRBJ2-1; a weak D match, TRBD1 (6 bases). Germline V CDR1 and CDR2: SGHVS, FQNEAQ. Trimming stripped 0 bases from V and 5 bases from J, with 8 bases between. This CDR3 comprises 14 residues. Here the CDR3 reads CASSLAQGHNEQFF. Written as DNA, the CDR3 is TGTGCCAGCAGCTTAGCACAGGGCCACAATGAGCAGTTCTTC.

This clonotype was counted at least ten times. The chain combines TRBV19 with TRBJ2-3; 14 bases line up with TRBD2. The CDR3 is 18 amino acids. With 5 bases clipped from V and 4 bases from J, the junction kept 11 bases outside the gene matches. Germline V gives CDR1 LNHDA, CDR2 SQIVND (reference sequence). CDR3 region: CASSPHLGTSGSPDTQYF. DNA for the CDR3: TGTGCCAGTAGTCCCCACCTTGGGACTAGCGGGAGCCCAGATACGCAGTATTTT.

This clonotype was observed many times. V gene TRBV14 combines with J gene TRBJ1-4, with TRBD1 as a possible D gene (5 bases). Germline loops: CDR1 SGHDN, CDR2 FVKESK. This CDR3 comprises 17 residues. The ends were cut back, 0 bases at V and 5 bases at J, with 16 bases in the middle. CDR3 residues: CASSQDKFGGRNEKLFF. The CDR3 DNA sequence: TGTGCCAGCAGCCAAGATAAGTTTGGGGGAAGAAATGAAAAACTGTTTTTT.

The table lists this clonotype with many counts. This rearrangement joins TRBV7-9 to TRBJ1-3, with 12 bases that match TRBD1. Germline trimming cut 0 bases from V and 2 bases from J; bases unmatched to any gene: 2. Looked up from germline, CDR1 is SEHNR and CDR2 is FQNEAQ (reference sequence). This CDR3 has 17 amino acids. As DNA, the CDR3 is TGTGCCAGCAGCTTAGCCGGGACAGGGGGCCCTGGAAACACCATATATTTT. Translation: CASSLAGTGGPGNTIYF.

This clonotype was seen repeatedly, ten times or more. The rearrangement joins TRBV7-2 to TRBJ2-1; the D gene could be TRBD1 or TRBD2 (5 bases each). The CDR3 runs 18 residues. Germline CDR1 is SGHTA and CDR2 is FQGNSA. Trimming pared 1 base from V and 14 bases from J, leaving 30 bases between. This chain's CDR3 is CASSLVSIIGDLTGNKFF. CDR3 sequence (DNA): TGTGCCAGCAGCTTAGTCTCCATAATCGGGGACCTGACCGGTAATAAGTTCTTC. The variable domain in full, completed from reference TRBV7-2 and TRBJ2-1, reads GAGVSQSPSNKVTEKGKDVELRCDPISGHTALYWYRQSLGQGLEFLIYFQGNSAPDKSGLPSDRFSAERTGGSVSTLTIQRTQQEDSAVYLCASSLVSIIGDLTGNKFFGPGTRLTVL.

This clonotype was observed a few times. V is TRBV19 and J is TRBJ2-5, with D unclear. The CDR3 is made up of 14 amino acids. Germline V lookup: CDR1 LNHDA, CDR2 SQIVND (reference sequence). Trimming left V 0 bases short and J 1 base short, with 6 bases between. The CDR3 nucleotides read TGTGCCAGTAGTATAGATCTCCTCCAAGAGACCCAGTACTTC. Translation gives CASSIDLLQETQYF.

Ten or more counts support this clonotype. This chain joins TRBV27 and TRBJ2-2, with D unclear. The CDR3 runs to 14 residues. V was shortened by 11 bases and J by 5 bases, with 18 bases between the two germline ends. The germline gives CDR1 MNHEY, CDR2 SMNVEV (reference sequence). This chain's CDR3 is CASSPGERTGELFF. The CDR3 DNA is TGTGCCTCAAGCCCCGGCGAAAGGACCGGGGAGCTGTTTTTT.

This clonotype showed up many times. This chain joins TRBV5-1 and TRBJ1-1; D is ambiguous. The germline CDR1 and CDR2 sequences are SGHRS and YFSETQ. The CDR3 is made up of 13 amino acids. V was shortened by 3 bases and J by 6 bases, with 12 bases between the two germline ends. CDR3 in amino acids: CASSYASEAEAFF. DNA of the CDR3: TGCGCCAGCAGCTACGCGTCAGAGGCTGAAGCTTTCTTT.

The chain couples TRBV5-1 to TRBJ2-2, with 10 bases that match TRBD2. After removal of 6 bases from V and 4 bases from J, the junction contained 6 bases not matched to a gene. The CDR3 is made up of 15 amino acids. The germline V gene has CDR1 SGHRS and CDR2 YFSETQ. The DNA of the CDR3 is TGCGCCAGCACCACGACTAGCGGGCCCACCGGGGAGCTGTTTTTT. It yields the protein CASTTTSGPTGELFF.